Below, 30 T cell receptor beta chains from the same sample are listed, as sequenced in a study of cytomegalovirus exposure and HLA in healthy donors. PCR involved 60 Vbeta and 13 Jbeta primers. This table comes from immunoSEQ multiplex PCR, and its TCRdb copy is limited to in-frame clones, with some not included. The top ten hold 2.4% of the sample, which has over 150,000 clones, roughly 80% seen once. The sequencing input was PBMCs. Source of these receptors: a male donor in good health and CMV-seronegative.

V and J are TRBV5-1 and TRBJ2-5; possible D gene TRBD2, 5 bases. Looked up from germline, CDR1 is SGHRS and CDR2 is YFSETQ. V was shortened by 1 base and J by 0 bases, with 10 bases between the two germline ends. This CDR3 comprises 15 residues. The chain's CDR3 is CASSLNSANQETQYF. DNA of the CDR3: TGCGCCAGCAGCTTGAATAGCGCTAACCAAGAGACCCAGTACTTC.

The chain has TRBV10-3 and TRBJ1-6; D call uncertain. The CDR3 spans 12 residues. Trimming removed 6 bases at V and 7 bases at J, with 7 bases between. The germline V gene has CDR1 ENHRY and CDR2 SYGVKD. DNA of the CDR3: TGTGCCATCAGGAACGGGAATTCACCCCTCCACTTT. It codes for CAIRNGNSPLHF.

Of note for this clone: One end of the junction varies from germline; a read error may be responsible. The chain has TRBV7-9 and TRBJ2-5; D perhaps matches TRBD1 (5 bases). The CDR3 has 14 amino acids. Germline CDR1 and CDR2: SEHNR and FQNEAQ (reference sequence). The CDR3: CSSSFLPGQETQYF. In DNA, the CDR3 is TGTTCCAGCAGCTTTCTCCCAGGGCAAGAGACCCAGTACTTC. The full variable domain, its missing parts supplied by reference TRBV7-9 and TRBJ2-5, is DTGVSQNPRHKITKRGQNVTFRCDPISEHNRLYWYRQTLGQGPEFLTYFQNEAQLEKSRLLSDRFSAERPKGSFSTLEIQRTEQGDSAMYLCSSSFLPGQETQYFGPGTRLLVL.

The V gene is TRBV5-1, the J gene TRBJ2-5; possible D gene TRBD1, 6 bases. The CDR3 loop spans 14 amino acids. The germline V gene encodes CDR1 SGHRS and CDR2 YFSETQ. V was clipped by 3 bases and J by 13 bases, with 22 bases between them. CDR3: CASSSGTRDLGGYF. Here the CDR3 DNA reads TGCGCCAGCAGCTCCGGGACAAGGGACCTAGGAGGGTACTTC.

A single count supports this clone. The chain combines TRBV27 with TRBJ2-1, with 8 bases matching TRBD2. V was clipped by 7 bases and J by 3 bases; unmatched bases: 5. The germline V gene has CDR1 MNHEY and CDR2 SMNVEV (reference sequence). CDR3 length: 14 amino acids. The CDR3 region has the DNA TGTGCCAGCACACCTAGCGGGCACTACAATGAGCAGTTCTTC. Its translation is CASTPSGHYNEQFF.

This clone was counted a few times. The chain employs TRBV19 and TRBJ2-1; 10 positions match TRBD1. V gave up 4 bases and J gave up 8 bases; unmatched junction bases: 5. This CDR3 is built from 14 residues. CDR1 is LNHDA and CDR2 is SQIVND in the germline V gene (reference sequence). The CDR3 nucleotides read TGTGCCAGTAGTAAAGGGGGGACAGGGGATGAGCAGTTCTTC. Protein: CASSKGGTGDEQFF. The complete variable domain, with remaining parts taken from reference TRBV19 and TRBJ2-1, reads DGGITQSPKYLFRKEGQNVTLSCEQNLNHDAMYWYRQDPGQGLRLIYYSQIVNDFQKGDIAEGYSVSREKKESFPLTVTSAQKNPTAFYLCASSKGGTGDEQFFGPGTRLTVL.

This clone was counted only a few times. V gene TRBV29-1 combines with J gene TRBJ1-1; a weak D match, TRBD1 (5 bases). CDR3 size: 14 residues. From germline, CDR1 is SQVTM and CDR2 ANQGSEA. Deletions cut 6 bases from V and 7 bases from J, with 21 bases between. CDR3 sequence (DNA): TGCAGCGTCTCCCTTACAGGTCCACCCGGTGAAGCTTTCTTT. This translates into CSVSLTGPPGEAFF.

The chain combines TRBV10-2 with TRBJ2-1, with 8 bases fitting TRBD1. Trimming at V came to 6 bases and at J to 8 bases, leaving 9 bases not matched to a gene. CDR1 is WSHSY, CDR2 SAAADI, per germline. CDR3 length: 14 residues. The CDR3 reads CASRDRVHADEQFF. The CDR3, as DNA: TGCGCCAGCAGGGACAGGGTTCATGCGGATGAGCAGTTCTTC.

A few counts support this clone. The chain carries TRBV7-2 and TRBJ2-7; D is perhaps TRBD2 (5 bases). Per germline, CDR1 SGHTA and CDR2 FQGNSA. Trimming shortened V by 5 bases and J by 5 bases, and 16 bases separated the two germline ends. The CDR3 runs 14 residues. The CDR3, as DNA: TGTGCCAGCAGCGCCACTAGGATCGGCGACGAGCAGTACTTC. Translating it yields CASSATRIGDEQYF.

The chain carries TRBV23-1 and TRBJ2-1, with 10 bases lining up with TRBD2. TRBV23-1 is known as an ORF, though its function is uncertain. V was clipped by 10 bases and J by 8 bases; unmatched bases: 8. CDR3 size: 13 residues. CDR3: CATIAGGGHEQFF. CDR3 DNA: TGCGCCACCATAGCGGGAGGAGGGCATGAGCAGTTCTTC.

This rearrangement joins TRBV19 to TRBJ2-5, with 10 bases aligning to TRBD1. J lost 3 bases, V lost 4 bases, and 8 bases had no gene match. Germline loops: CDR1 LNHDA, CDR2 SQIVND (reference sequence). This CDR3 is built from 16 residues. The CDR3 sequence is CASSRPGQGRKETQYF. CDR3 nucleotides: TGTGCCAGTAGTAGACCGGGACAGGGGCGAAAAGAGACCCAGTACTTC.

This sequence joins TRBV5-1 and TRBJ2-2; D unclear. Germline CDR1 reads SGHRS; CDR2 reads YFSETQ. V lost 0 bases and J 2 bases, leaving 5 bases between the germline ends. The CDR3 covers 14 residues. As DNA, the CDR3 is TGCGCCAGCAGCTTGGGGGCAAACACCGGGGAGCTGTTTTTT. Translating it yields CASSLGANTGELFF.

This chain joins TRBV2 and TRBJ2-7, with 7 bases matching TRBD2. V dropped 5 bases and J dropped 5; count of bases not matched to a gene: 9. Germline V gene lookup returns CDR1 SNHLY and CDR2 FYNNEI. The CDR3 covers 14 residues. CDR3 sequence reads: CASSWGGTNHEQYF. The CDR3, as DNA: TGTGCCAGCAGTTGGGGGGGGACGAACCACGAGCAGTACTTC.

V gene TRBV2 combines with J gene TRBJ2-1; TRBD1 matches at 10 bases. Germline V CDR1 and CDR2: SNHLY, FYNNEI. With V trimmed by 4 bases and J by 2 bases, 2 bases remained unmatched. CDR3 length: 15 residues. The chain's CDR3 is CASSAGTGAYNEQFF. The CDR3 DNA reads as TGTGCCAGCAGTGCCGGGACAGGGGCCTACAATGAGCAGTTCTTC.

The chain has TRBV18 and TRBJ2-5, with 7 bases fitting TRBD1. This CDR3 spans 16 amino acids. Germline V gene lookup returns CDR1 KGHSH and CDR2 LQKENI. V was pared by 4 bases and J by 0 bases, with 8 bases of the junction left unmatched. CDR3 loop: CASSLTQGRDQETQYF. CDR3 bases: TGTGCCAGCTCACTGACACAGGGGCGGGACCAAGAGACCCAGTACTTC.

This chain links TRBV6-5 with TRBJ2-5, with D unresolved. Germline V CDR1 and CDR2: MNHEY, SVGAGI. The CDR3 extends over 11 amino acids. V lost 2 bases to trimming and J lost 5 bases, with 3 bases between them. The CDR3 is CASSYGETQYF. The CDR3 nucleotides read TGTGCCAGCAGTTACGGCGAGACCCAGTACTTC.

The chain has TRBV6-5 and TRBJ2-7; 7 nucleotides align to TRBD2. Trimming cost V 3 bases and J 6 bases; bases outside gene matches: 11. Germline CDR1 and CDR2: MNHEY and SVGAGI. The CDR3 runs to 15 residues. DNA of the CDR3: TGTGCCAGCAGTTATTTCCCGGGGGGTATTGGCGAGCAGTACTTC. Protein: CASSYFPGGIGEQYF.

This clone was seen more than once but under ten times. This chain connects TRBV27 to TRBJ1-2; D uncertain. The CDR3 has 12 residues. The V end lost 3 bases, the J end lost 4 bases, and 6 bases lay between the germline ends. CDR1 and CDR2 from the germline V gene are MNHEY and SMNVEV (reference sequence). The CDR3 protein is CASSFGGYGYTF. The DNA for the CDR3 is TGTGCCAGCAGTTTCGGAGGCTATGGCTACACCTTC.

As concerns this clone: The junction and the germline gene differ at one end; a read error may be behind it. This chain links TRBV7-6 with TRBJ2-5; TRBD2 matches 10 bases. The CDR3 has 16 amino acids. Per the germline V gene, CDR1 is SGHVS and CDR2 is FNYEAQ. This CDR3 is CASSLELAGAQGTQYF. CDR3 DNA sequence: TGTGCCAGCAGCTTAGAGCTAGCGGGGGCCCAAGGGACCCAGTACTTC.

The chain carries TRBV28 and TRBJ2-7; 10 bases are a match to TRBD2. After removal of 5 bases from V and 4 bases from J, the junction contained 17 bases not matched to a gene. Germline V gene data show CDR1 as MDHEN and CDR2 as SYDVKM. This CDR3 is built from 18 residues. The CDR3 region has the DNA TGTGCCAGCAGTCTCACAGGGGAGCTAGCGGGAGCGCCGTACGAGCAGTACTTC. It encodes CASSLTGELAGAPYEQYF.

This chain joins TRBV2 and TRBJ1-6; 7 positions agree with TRBD1. This CDR3 has 15 residues. V dropped 4 bases and J dropped 8; count of bases not matched to a gene: 8. Germline CDR1 and CDR2: SNHLY and FYNNEI. The CDR3, as DNA: TGTGCCAGCAGTGGAGCCGGGACAGCCGATTCACCCCTCCACTTT. This codes for CASSGAGTADSPLHF.

In its sample, this clone was seen a few times. CDR3 in amino acids: CAWGQGINEKLFF. DNA for the CDR3: TGTGCCTGGGGACAGGGCATTAATGAAAAACTGTTTTTT. The chain recombines TRBV30 with TRBJ1-4, with 8 nucleotides matching TRBD1. The V segment lost 5 bases and the J segment 4 bases; nucleotides outside the gene matches: 3. Germline CDR1 reads GTSNPN; CDR2 reads SVGIG (reference sequence). The CDR3 loop spans 13 amino acids.

This clone was seen only a few times. The chain recombines TRBV7-9 with TRBJ1-1; D is possibly TRBD1 (5 bases). Germline V gene sequence: CDR1 SEHNR, CDR2 FQNEAQ (reference sequence). The germline V and J ends were trimmed by 5 bases and 3 bases, with 19 bases remaining between them. This CDR3 comprises 16 residues. Here the CDR3 reads CASSPQVPSGDTEAFF. Written as DNA, the CDR3 is TGTGCCAGCAGCCCACAGGTCCCATCGGGGGACACTGAAGCTTTCTTT. The full variable domain, completed using reference TRBV7-9 and TRBJ1-1, is DTGVSQNPRHKITKRGQNVTFRCDPISEHNRLYWYRQTLGQGPEFLTYFQNEAQLEKSRLLSDRFSAERPKGSFSTLEIQRTEQGDSAMYLCASSPQVPSGDTEAFFGQGTRLTVV.

The rearrangement uses TRBV19 and TRBJ2-3; 9 nucleotides align to TRBD1. Trimming at V came to 5 bases and at J to 2 bases, leaving 5 bases not matched to a gene. The CDR3 totals 15 residues. CDR1 and CDR2 (germline): LNHDA, SQIVND (reference sequence). The CDR3 here is CASSEGDRDTDTQYF. DNA of the CDR3: TGTGCCAGTAGTGAGGGGGACAGGGACACAGATACGCAGTATTTT.

The chain recombines TRBV11-3 with TRBJ2-7; 10 nucleotides line up with TRBD1. The CDR3 totals 13 residues. J gave up 6 bases and V 4 bases, and 3 bases lay outside the gene matches. Germline assignment: CDR1 SGHNT and CDR2 YENEEA. The CDR3 protein is CASSSGTGVEQYF. CDR3 in DNA: TGTGCCAGCAGCTCCGGGACAGGGGTCGAGCAGTACTTC.

The V gene is TRBV18, the J gene TRBJ2-7; D remains ambiguous. CDR1 and CDR2 (germline): KGHSH, LQKENI. There are 12 residues in the CDR3. Trimming left V 1 base short and J 3 bases short, with 4 bases between. The CDR3 spells CASSPRGYEQYF. The CDR3 nucleotides are TGTGCCAGCTCACCACGAGGCTACGAGCAGTACTTC.

The rearrangement joins TRBV30 to TRBJ1-1, with TRBD1 identical over 7 bases. This CDR3 has 13 amino acids. V lost 8 bases and J lost 1; bases outside the gene matches: 7. In germline, CDR1 is GTSNPN, CDR2 SVGIG (reference sequence). The CDR3 DNA is TGTGCCGGAGACAGGGTTGAGAACACTGAAGCTTTCTTT. Translated, it gives CAGDRVENTEAFF.

CDR3 protein: CATSTPGSLAQETQYF. As DNA, the CDR3 is TGTGCCACCAGCACCCCGGGTAGCCTGGCGCAAGAGACCCAGTACTTC. The chain uses TRBV15 and TRBJ2-5; D is unresolved. The CDR3 is 16 amino acids. Germline V CDR1 and CDR2: LNHNV, YYDKDF (reference sequence). V lost 4 bases and J 2 bases, leaving 17 bases between the germline ends. Full variable domain (outside the CDR3, taken from reference TRBV15 and TRBJ2-5): DAMVIQNPRYQVTQFGKPVTLSCSQTLNHNVMYWYQQKSSQAPKLLFHYYDKDFNNEADTPDNFQSRRPNTSFCFLDIRSPGLGDTAMYLCATSTPGSLAQETQYFGPGTRLLVL.

The chain carries TRBV2 and TRBJ1-5, with D tentatively TRBD1 (5 bases). The V gene lost 1 base and the J gene lost 7 bases, with 11 bases spanning the gap. CDR3 length: 14 residues. Germline CDR1 is SNHLY and CDR2 is FYNNEI. For the CDR3, the DNA is TGTGCCAGCAGTGAAGTCAGGGTCGAGCAGCCCCAGCATTTT. Encoded protein: CASSEVRVEQPQHF.

This sequence joins TRBV4-2 and TRBJ2-3; D gene uncertain. The CDR3 runs 11 residues. V dropped 6 bases and J dropped 5 bases, with 6 bases sitting between them. CDR1 is LGHNA, CDR2 YNFKEQ, per germline. The CDR3 DNA follows: TGTGCCAGCAGAATCCTAGATACGCAGTATTTT. It is translated as CASRILDTQYF.